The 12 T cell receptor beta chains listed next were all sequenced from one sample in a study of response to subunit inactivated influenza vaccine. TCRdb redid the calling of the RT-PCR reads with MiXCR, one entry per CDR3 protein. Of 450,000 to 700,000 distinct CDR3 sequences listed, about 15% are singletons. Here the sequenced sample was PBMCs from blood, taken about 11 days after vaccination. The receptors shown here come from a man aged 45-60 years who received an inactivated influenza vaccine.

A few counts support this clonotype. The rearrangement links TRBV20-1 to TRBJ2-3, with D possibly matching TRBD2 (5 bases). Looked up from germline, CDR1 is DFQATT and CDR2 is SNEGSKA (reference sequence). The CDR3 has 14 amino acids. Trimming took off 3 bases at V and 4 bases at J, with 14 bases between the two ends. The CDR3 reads CSASRPGSADTQYF. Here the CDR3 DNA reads TGCAGTGCTAGCCGGCCGGGTAGCGCAGATACGCAGTATTTT.

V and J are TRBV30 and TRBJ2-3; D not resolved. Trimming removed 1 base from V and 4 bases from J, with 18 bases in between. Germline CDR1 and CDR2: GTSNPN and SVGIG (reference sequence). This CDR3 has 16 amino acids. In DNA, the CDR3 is TGTGCCTGGAGTGCCTTGGTTAAGTCGTTGGCAGATACGCAGTATTTT. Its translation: CAWSALVKSLADTQYF.

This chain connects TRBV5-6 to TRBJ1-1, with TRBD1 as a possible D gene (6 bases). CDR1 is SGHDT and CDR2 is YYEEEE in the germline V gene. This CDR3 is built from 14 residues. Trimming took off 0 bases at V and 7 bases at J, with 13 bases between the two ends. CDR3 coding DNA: TGTGCCAGCAGCTTGGTGGCGGGGGCACGTGAAGCTTTCTTT. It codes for CASSLVAGAREAFF.

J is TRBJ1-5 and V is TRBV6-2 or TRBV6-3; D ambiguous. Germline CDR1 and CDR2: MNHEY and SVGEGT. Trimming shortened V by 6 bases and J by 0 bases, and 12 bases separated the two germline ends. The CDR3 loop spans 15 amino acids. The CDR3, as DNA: TGTGCCAGCAGGCGCCCAGGCGGTAGCAATCAGCCCCAGCATTTT. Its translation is CASRRPGGSNQPQHF.

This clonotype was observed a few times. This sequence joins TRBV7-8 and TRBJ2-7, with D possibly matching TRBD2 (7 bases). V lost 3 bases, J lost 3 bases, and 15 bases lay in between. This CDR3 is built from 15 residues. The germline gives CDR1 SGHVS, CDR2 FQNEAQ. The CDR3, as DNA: TGTGCCAGCAGCTTTGGGGGGGCCGAGGTCTACGAGCAGTACTTC. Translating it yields CASSFGGAEVYEQYF.

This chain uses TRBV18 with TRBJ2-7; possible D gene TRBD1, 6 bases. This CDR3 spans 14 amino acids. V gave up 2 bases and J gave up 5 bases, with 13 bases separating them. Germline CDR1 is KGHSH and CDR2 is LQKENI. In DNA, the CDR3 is TGTGCCAGCTCACCAAGAACAGGGAACGACGAGCAGTACTTC. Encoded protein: CASSPRTGNDEQYF. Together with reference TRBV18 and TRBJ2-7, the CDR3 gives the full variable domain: NAGVMQNPRHLVRRRGQEARLRCSPMKGHSHVYWYRQLPEEGLKFMVYLQKENIIDESGMPKERFSAEFPKEGPSILRIQQVVRGDSAAYFCASSPRTGNDEQYFGPGTRLTVT.

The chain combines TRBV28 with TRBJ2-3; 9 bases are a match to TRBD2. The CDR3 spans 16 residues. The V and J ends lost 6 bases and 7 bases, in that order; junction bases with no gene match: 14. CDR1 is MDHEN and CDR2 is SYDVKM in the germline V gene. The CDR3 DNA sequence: TGTGCCAGCAGCACCCCGTTTGGGACTAGCACTTATACGCAGTATTTT. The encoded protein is CASSTPFGTSTYTQYF.

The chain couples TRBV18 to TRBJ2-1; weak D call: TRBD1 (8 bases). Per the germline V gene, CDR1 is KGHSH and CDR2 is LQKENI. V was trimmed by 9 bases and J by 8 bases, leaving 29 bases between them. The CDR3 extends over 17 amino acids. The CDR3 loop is CASDRGTAGAPADEQFF. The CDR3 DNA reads TGTGCCAGTGACAGGGGAACGGCGGGAGCCCCGGCTGATGAGCAGTTCTTC.

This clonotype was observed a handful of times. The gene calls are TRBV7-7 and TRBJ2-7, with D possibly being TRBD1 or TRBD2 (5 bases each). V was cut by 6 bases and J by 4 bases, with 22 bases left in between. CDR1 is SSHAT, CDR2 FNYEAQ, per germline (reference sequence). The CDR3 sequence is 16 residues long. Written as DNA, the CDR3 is TGTGCCAGCAGTGAATTCACGGGACCTGACCCATACGAGCAGTACTTC. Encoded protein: CASSEFTGPDPYEQYF.

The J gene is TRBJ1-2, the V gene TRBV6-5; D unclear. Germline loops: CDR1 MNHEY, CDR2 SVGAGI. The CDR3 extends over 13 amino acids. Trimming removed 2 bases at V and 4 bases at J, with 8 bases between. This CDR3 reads CASSYLPSYGYTF. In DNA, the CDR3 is TGTGCCAGCAGTTACCTTCCGAGCTATGGCTACACCTTC.

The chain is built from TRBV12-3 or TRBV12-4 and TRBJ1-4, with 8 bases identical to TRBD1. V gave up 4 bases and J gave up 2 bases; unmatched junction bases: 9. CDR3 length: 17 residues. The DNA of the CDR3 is TGTGCCAGCAGTTCCGACAGCCGACAGGGGACTAATGAAAAACTGTTTTTT. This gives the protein CASSSDSRQGTNEKLFF.

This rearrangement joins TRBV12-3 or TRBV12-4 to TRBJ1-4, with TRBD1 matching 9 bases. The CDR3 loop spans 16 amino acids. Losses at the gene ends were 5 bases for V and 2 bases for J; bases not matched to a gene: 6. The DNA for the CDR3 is TGTGCCAGCAGTCAGGGGACAGGGCTCACTAATGAAAAACTGTTTTTT. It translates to CASSQGTGLTNEKLFF.